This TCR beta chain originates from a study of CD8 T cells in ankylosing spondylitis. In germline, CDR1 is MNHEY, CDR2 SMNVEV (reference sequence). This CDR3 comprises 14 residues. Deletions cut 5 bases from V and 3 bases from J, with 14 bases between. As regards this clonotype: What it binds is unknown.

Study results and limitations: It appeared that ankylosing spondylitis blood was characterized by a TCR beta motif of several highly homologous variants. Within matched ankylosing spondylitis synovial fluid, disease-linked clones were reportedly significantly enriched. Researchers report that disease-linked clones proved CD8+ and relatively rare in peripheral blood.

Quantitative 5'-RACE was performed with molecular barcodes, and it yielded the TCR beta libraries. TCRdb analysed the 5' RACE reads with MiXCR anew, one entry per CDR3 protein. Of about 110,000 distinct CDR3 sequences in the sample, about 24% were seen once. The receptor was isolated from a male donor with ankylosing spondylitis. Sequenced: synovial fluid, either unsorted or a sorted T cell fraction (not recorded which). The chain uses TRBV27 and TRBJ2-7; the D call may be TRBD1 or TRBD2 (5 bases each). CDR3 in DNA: TGTGCCAGCAGTCTCATCCCGGGGCACTACGAGCAGTACGTC. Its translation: CASSLIPGHYEQYV.